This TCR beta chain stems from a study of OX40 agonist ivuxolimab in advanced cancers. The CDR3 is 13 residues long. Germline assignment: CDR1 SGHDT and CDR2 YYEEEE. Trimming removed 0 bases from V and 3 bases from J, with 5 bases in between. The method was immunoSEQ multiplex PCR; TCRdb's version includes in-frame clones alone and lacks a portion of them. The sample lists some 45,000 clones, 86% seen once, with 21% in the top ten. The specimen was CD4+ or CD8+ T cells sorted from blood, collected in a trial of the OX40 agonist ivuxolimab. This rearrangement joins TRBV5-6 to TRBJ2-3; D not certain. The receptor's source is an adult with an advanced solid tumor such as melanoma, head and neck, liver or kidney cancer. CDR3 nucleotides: TGTGCCAGCAGCTTGGGACGAACAGATACGCAGTATTTT. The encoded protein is CASSLGRTDTQYF.